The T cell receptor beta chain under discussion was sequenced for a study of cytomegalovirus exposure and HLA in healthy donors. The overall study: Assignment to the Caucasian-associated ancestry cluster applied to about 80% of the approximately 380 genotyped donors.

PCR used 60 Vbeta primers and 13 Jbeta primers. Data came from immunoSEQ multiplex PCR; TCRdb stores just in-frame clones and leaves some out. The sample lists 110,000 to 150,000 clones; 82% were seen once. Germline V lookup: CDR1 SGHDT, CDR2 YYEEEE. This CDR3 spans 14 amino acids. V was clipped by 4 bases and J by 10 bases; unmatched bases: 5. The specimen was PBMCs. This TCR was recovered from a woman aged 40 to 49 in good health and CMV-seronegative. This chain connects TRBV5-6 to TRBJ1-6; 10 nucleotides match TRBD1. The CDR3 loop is CASSKGTGDSPLHF. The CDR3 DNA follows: TGTGCCAGCAGCAAAGGGACAGGGGACTCACCCCTCCACTTT. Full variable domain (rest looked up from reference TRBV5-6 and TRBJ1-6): DAGVTQSPTHLIKTRGQQVTLRCSPKSGHDTVSWYQQALGQGPQFIFQYYEEEERQRGNFPDRFSGHQFPNYSSELNVNALLLGDSALYLCASSKGTGDSPLHFGNGTRLTVT.